This T cell receptor (beta chain) originates from a study of T cells in Graves' hyperthyroidism and ophthalmopathy (dated by TCRdb to the late 2010s). Regarding the research as a whole: TCR V-J signatures able to tell the groups apart were searched for in a discovery cohort of 95 to 100 patients, of whom roughly 42 had Graves' ophthalmopathy and 55 to 60 had stable Graves' hyperthyroidism. Once sampling was done, hyperthyroidism patients were given methimazole at a starting dose of 30 mg daily, whereas ophthalmopathy patients were given high-dose intravenous methylprednisolone. In addition, the study compared T-cell repertoires in thyroid tissue and in blood from five to seven Graves' hyperthyroidism patients. TCR Vbeta CDR3 sequencing of approximately 140 peripheral blood samples (approximately 44 ophthalmopathy, 75 hyperthyroidism and approximately 17 progressor patients) is reported in the paper. Whether ophthalmopathy could be predicted prospectively was tested in an independent validation cohort made up of 18 to 20 hyperthyroidism patients plus 17 patients who later progressed to ophthalmopathy. The 75 to 100 discovery patients were randomly split 7:3 into training and test sets. On the study overall, not on this receptor specifically: Sample size was not statistically predetermined, and blinding of investigators to group allocation was not performed. During validation, the model predicted progression to ophthalmopathy a median of around six months ahead of onset, with around 71% sensitivity and 72.22% specificity. A 13 V-J signature model separated ophthalmopathy from stable hyperthyroidism, with around 90% sensitivity and 81.08% specificity in cross-validation and 80%/75% in testing. Most expanded thyroid clonotypes (frequency above 0.001) were also detected in blood, suggesting blood repertoires may reflect thyroid immune responses.

The trim is 0 bases for V and 7 bases for J, with a gap of 10 bases between the germline ends. The CDR3 spans 13 residues, from the cysteine through the phenylalanine. Kept here is only the CDR3 DNA, which spans 39 bases and is read in frame from base 1. Looking up the germline V gene (reference sequence) yields CDR1 DFQATT and CDR2 SNEGSKA. Exclusion was applied to patients with uncontrolled infections, other autoimmune diseases, pregnancy or lactation. Diagnoses were established on the basis of clinical symptoms, serum thyroxine and TRAb, thyroid ultrasound, and orbital computed tomography. Trizol reagent was used to extract total RNA, and RNA quality was then checked on an Agilent 2100 Bioanalyzer. Amplification of TCR beta CDR3 regions was carried out from RNA transcripts. A first-round RT-PCR of the TCR CDR3 used the HTBI primer set with the Qiagen OneStep RT-PCR kit. The libraries were constructed in a second round of multiplex PCR and then size-selected and purified. Sequencing of the libraries was done on an Illumina HiSeq2000 using paired-end 100 bp reads. Turning to the authors' computational methods: SOAPnuke was used to process the raw data, throwing out any read that contained adapters or uncalled bases, had a mean Phred below 15, or lacked an exact constant-primer or identifier match. COPE v1.2.5 was used to merge high-quality paired reads, and clonotypes were defined as unique nucleotide sequences. MiTCR v1.1 was used to align clonotypes to the IMGT TRBV, TRBD and TRBJ reference segments. The analysis included only V-J combinations with a frequency above 0.0001, which together covered 98% to 99.2% of the repertoires. A TCS score was defined as the ratio between F50 (clonal expansion) and ExV (chaos), using BLOSUM62-based TCRdist between CDR3 peptides within each V-J. Welch's t-statistics and random forest reduced approximately 520 V-J features to 13, which were used in a naive Bayes classifier (R e1071). The Morisita-Horn index was used to measure how similar the thyroid and blood repertoires were. Starting from the raw public reads, TCRdb applied fastp trimming at Q25, assembled clones with MiXCR and retained in-frame beta chains. Rows with one shared CDR3 protein collapse into an entry with the most common genes and DNA. These V and J calls are TCRdb output, not the study's own analysis. The sample has 650,000 to 800,000 distinct CDR3 sequences on record, approximately 42% of them singletons. The ten biggest clones cover about 7.2% of the sample.

In regard to this clonotype: Its antigen is currently not known. Nothing much larger sits one base from this clone, and base qualities are not available.

The sequence joins TRBV20-1 to TRBJ1-5, with TRBD1 as a weak D call on 6 bases. Sequencing used peripheral blood or thyroid tissue (not recorded which). The receptor was derived from an adult man with Graves' disease, either hyperthyroidism or ophthalmopathy (not recorded which). The CDR3 sequence is CSARDPGDQPQHF. The bases read TGCAGTGCTAGAGATCCAGGGGACCAGCCCCAGCATTTT.